These 31 T cell receptor beta chains were all obtained from the same sample, sequenced in a study of CD8+ T cells in alopecia areata. Treatment meaning: oral pan-JAK inhibitor, 5-10 mg twice daily. In each case, RNA was isolated and then reverse transcribed into cDNA as the sequencing template. Repertoires were generated with immunoSEQ multiplex PCR, while TCRdb's copy carries only in-frame clones and drops some. The table has fewer than 250,000 clones, around three fifths seen once; the top ten hold about 1.3%. The sample consisted of CD4+ T cells sorted from blood, taken around week 50, from a patient treated with tofacitinib. The receptors here all came from a human donor with alopecia areata.

The chain combines TRBV25-1 with TRBJ2-7, with TRBD1 matching 9 bases. After removal of 3 bases from V and 2 bases from J, the junction contained 5 bases not matched to a gene. This CDR3 is 15 amino acids long. Germline lookup yields CDR1 MGHDK and CDR2 SYGVNS. The CDR3 protein is CASSDSRTGAYEQYF. The DNA for the CDR3 is TGTGCCAGCAGTGATTCCAGGACAGGGGCCTACGAGCAGTACTTC.

The chain has TRBV7-2 and TRBJ2-3; possibly TRBD2 for D (6 bases). This CDR3 comprises 12 residues. In germline, CDR1 is SGHTA, CDR2 FQGNSA. With 3 bases removed from V and 9 bases from J, the gap between germline ends came to 10 bases. The CDR3 sequence: CASSLWRDTQYF. As DNA, the CDR3 is TGTGCCAGCAGCTTGTGGAGGGACACGCAGTATTTT.

V gene TRBV15 combines with J gene TRBJ2-5, with 7 bases fitting TRBD1. V gave up 3 bases and J gave up 6 bases; unmatched junction bases: 10. Germline V gene sequence: CDR1 LNHNV, CDR2 YYDKDF (reference sequence). The CDR3 sequence is 15 residues long. Here the CDR3 DNA reads TGTGCCACCAGCAGTCTTACAGGGGACCTACAGACCCAGTACTTC. Protein product: CATSSLTGDLQTQYF.

The rearrangement uses TRBV7-2 and TRBJ1-2, with 7 bases lining up with TRBD1. Germline V lookup: CDR1 SGHTA, CDR2 FQGNSA. The V and J ends lost 4 bases and 4 bases, in that order; junction bases with no gene match: 6. The CDR3 runs 14 residues. CDR3 region: CASSSEQGFYGYTF. The CDR3 region has the DNA TGTGCCAGCAGCTCCGAACAGGGGTTCTATGGCTACACCTTC.

This chain links TRBV6-6 with TRBJ1-2; 8 bases fit TRBD1. With 4 bases clipped from V and 7 bases from J, the junction kept 8 bases outside the gene matches. The CDR3 spans 14 residues. Germline V gene lookup returns CDR1 MNHNY and CDR2 SVGAGI (reference sequence). Written as DNA, the CDR3 is TGTGCCAGCAGTTTAGTTCGAGACAGGGGTGGCTACACCTTC. Translated: CASSLVRDRGGYTF.

The V gene is TRBV5-6, the J gene TRBJ1-5; D gene unclear. The CDR3 is 14 residues long. Germline CDR1 is SGHDT and CDR2 is YYEEEE. The germline V and J ends were trimmed by 1 base and 3 bases, with 8 bases remaining between them. The CDR3 is CASSLWQNNQPQHF. CDR3 DNA: TGTGCCAGCAGCTTGTGGCAGAACAATCAGCCCCAGCATTTT.

This CDR3 is CASRRQSSYEQYF. In nucleotides, the CDR3 is TGTGCCAGCAGGCGACAGAGCTCCTACGAGCAGTACTTC. The rearrangement joins TRBV21-1 to TRBJ2-7; the DNA was not compared with TRBD1, the D call given in the table. TRBV21-1 is a pseudogene locus. The CDR3 has 13 residues.

This clone has a single count. The chain has TRBV30 and TRBJ2-5; 7 bases match TRBD1. Near its end, the DNA agrees better with TRBJ2-7, so the J call may be wrong. This CDR3 has 14 residues. Germline values: CDR1 GTSNPN, CDR2 SVGIG (reference sequence). The DNA for the CDR3 is TGTGCCTGGAACTCACAGGGGCCAACATCCGAGCAGTACTTC. Translation: CAWNSQGPTSEQYF.

The rearrangement uses TRBV11-2 and TRBJ1-4, with a weak D call TRBD1 (5 bases). CDR1 and CDR2 from the germline V gene are SGHAT and FQNNGV. With 4 bases removed from V and 8 bases from J, the gap between germline ends came to 14 bases. This CDR3 spans 14 amino acids. CDR3 in amino acids: CASSSQGEREKLFF. Written as DNA, the CDR3 is TGTGCCAGCAGCTCCCAGGGCGAAAGGGAAAAACTGTTTTTT.

This clone was observed once. The rearrangement uses TRBV5-6 and TRBJ1-5; D remains unclear. Germline CDR1 is SGHDT and CDR2 is YYEEEE. The V end lost 2 bases, the J end lost 4 bases, and 7 bases lay between the germline ends. The CDR3 is 13 residues long. CDR3 residues: CASSFAGNQPQHF. Here the CDR3 DNA reads TGTGCCAGCAGCTTCGCTGGAAATCAGCCCCAGCATTTT.

This clone was observed a handful of times. The J gene is TRBJ2-5, the V gene TRBV29-1; D gene uncertain. Germline CDR1 SQVTM, CDR2 ANQGSEA. The CDR3 sequence is 11 residues long. Trimming left V 4 bases short and J 4 bases short, with 7 bases between. The CDR3 spells CSVGLLETQYF. CDR3 in DNA: TGCAGCGTTGGACTCTTAGAGACCCAGTACTTC.

This chain connects TRBV19 to TRBJ1-2, with 7 nucleotides matching TRBD1. V lost 7 bases, J lost 3 bases, and 11 bases stayed unmatched. The CDR3 is 15 residues long. Per the germline V gene, CDR1 is LNHDA and CDR2 is SQIVND (reference sequence). The CDR3 protein is CASTPQQGKDYGYTF. The CDR3 region has the DNA TGTGCCAGTACCCCCCAACAGGGGAAGGACTATGGCTACACCTTC.

The chain's CDR3 is CASSEYIRGNNSPLHF. For the CDR3, the DNA is TGTGCCAGCAGTGAATATATCAGAGGGAACAATTCACCCCTCCACTTT. The rearrangement joins TRBV25-1 to TRBJ1-6; the D is unclear. V was cut by 0 bases and J by 7 bases, with 13 bases left in between. The CDR3 has 16 amino acids. Per germline, CDR1 MGHDK and CDR2 SYGVNS.

In this sample, this clone turned up a few times. The CDR3 here is CASSLGEDEQFF. The CDR3 DNA reads as TGTGCCAGCAGTTTGGGGGAGGATGAGCAGTTCTTC. The gene calls are TRBV11-2 and TRBJ2-1; possibly TRBD2 for D (6 bases). There are 12 residues in the CDR3. V was pared by 6 bases and J by 8 bases, with 11 bases between. In germline, CDR1 is SGHAT, CDR2 FQNNGV.

The chain uses TRBV29-1 and TRBJ1-2; 7 positions match TRBD1. CDR1 is SQVTM, CDR2 ANQGSEA, per germline. Losses at the gene ends were 4 bases for V and 8 bases for J; bases not matched to a gene: 16. The CDR3 sequence is 15 residues long. CDR3 nucleotides: TGCAGCGTTGGAGAGTCGGAGGGGGCGATCTGGGGCTACACCTTC. It yields the protein CSVGESEGAIWGYTF.

The count of this clone is one. The chain has TRBV6-1 and TRBJ2-4; D perhaps matches TRBD1 (6 bases). The CDR3 is 17 amino acids. CDR1 and CDR2 from the germline V gene are MNHNS and SASEGT. Trimming left V 1 base short and J 0 bases short, with 13 bases between. The CDR3 DNA sequence: TGTGCCAGCAGTGAAGTGATAGGGGGTCTAGCCAAAAACATTCAGTACTTC. Protein sequence: CASSEVIGGLAKNIQYF.

This chain connects TRBV10-2 to TRBJ2-1, with 8 bases that match TRBD2. Per the germline V gene, CDR1 is WSHSY and CDR2 is SAAADI. CDR3 size: 14 residues. V was clipped by 2 bases and J by 11 bases; unmatched bases: 8. CDR3 sequence: CASSETSGFIQQFF. CDR3 DNA sequence: TGCGCCAGCAGTGAGACTAGCGGCTTCATTCAGCAGTTCTTC.

The chain uses TRBV29-1 and TRBJ1-4; 7 bases are shared with TRBD1. In germline, CDR1 is SQVTM, CDR2 ANQGSEA. J was trimmed by 3 bases and V by 4 bases; bases with no gene match: 2. The CDR3 spans 13 residues. The CDR3 DNA is TGCAGCGTTGTGGGACAGTCTAATGAAAAACTGTTTTTT. This gives the protein CSVVGQSNEKLFF.

In this sample, this clone turned up a few times. This sequence joins TRBV10-2 and TRBJ2-5; perhaps TRBD2 as D (7 bases). Germline CDR1 is WSHSY and CDR2 is SAAADI. Trimming removed 8 bases from V and 4 bases from J, with 17 bases in between. The length of the CDR3 is 14 residues. The CDR3 DNA reads TGCGCCAGCGGCGGGGGCGTGGTGGGAGAGACCCAGTACTTC. Its translation is CASGGGVVGETQYF.

This rearrangement joins TRBV10-3 to TRBJ1-2; D is possibly TRBD1 (5 bases). The CDR3 spans 15 residues. Germline CDR1 reads ENHRY; CDR2 reads SYGVKD. Trimming cost V 2 bases and J 6 bases, with 16 bases left between them. CDR3 sequence reads: CAISEGAEVGDGYTF. The CDR3 DNA follows: TGTGCCATCAGTGAGGGGGCGGAGGTTGGAGATGGCTACACCTTC.

The chain employs TRBV25-1 and TRBJ2-3; TRBD2 might be the D (6 bases). The CDR3 consists of 16 residues. CDR1 and CDR2 (germline): MGHDK, SYGVNS. Trimming cost V 4 bases and J 8 bases, with 22 bases left between them. In DNA form, the CDR3 reads TGTGCCAGCAGTGGAGGTTGGAGTAGCAAGGGAGGTACGCAGTATTTT. Translation gives CASSGGWSSKGGTQYF.

This chain uses TRBV4-2 with TRBJ2-4; D is perhaps TRBD1 or TRBD2 (5 bases each). This CDR3 spans 16 amino acids. V dropped 1 base and J dropped 4 bases, with 14 bases sitting between them. CDR1 and CDR2 from the germline V gene are LGHNA and YNFKEQ. Here the CDR3 DNA reads TGTGCCAGCAGCCAAGCGGGGCGGACAACTAAAAACATTCAGTACTTC. Protein: CASSQAGRTTKNIQYF.

The V call is TRBV7-2, the J call TRBJ2-1; TRBD2 agrees at 9 bases. CDR3 length equals 16 residues. V was clipped by 5 bases and J by 5 bases; unmatched bases: 10. Germline CDR1 and CDR2: SGHTA and FQGNSA. This CDR3 is CASSPWGLAGNNEQFF. For the CDR3, the DNA is TGTGCCAGCAGCCCATGGGGGCTAGCGGGGAACAATGAGCAGTTCTTC. Variable domain in full (rest from reference TRBV7-2 and TRBJ2-1): GAGVSQSPSNKVTEKGKDVELRCDPISGHTALYWYRQSLGQGLEFLIYFQGNSAPDKSGLPSDRFSAERTGGSVSTLTIQRTQQEDSAVYLCASSPWGLAGNNEQFFGPGTRLTVL.

The gene calls are TRBV4-1 and TRBJ2-2; D uncertain. The CDR3 loop spans 13 amino acids. CDR1 and CDR2 from the germline V gene are MGHRA and YSYEKL. Trimming left V 1 base short and J 3 bases short, with 3 bases between. The CDR3 sequence: CASSQVHTGELFF. The CDR3, as DNA: TGCGCCAGCAGCCAAGTCCACACCGGGGAGCTGTTTTTT.

This clone was found a few times. This sequence joins TRBV2 and TRBJ2-1; the match to TRBD2 covers 10 bases. V trimming: 1 base; J trimming: 9 bases; junction bases outside the gene matches: 0. The CDR3 loop spans 13 amino acids. Germline V gives CDR1 SNHLY, CDR2 FYNNEI. The CDR3 loop is CASSEVAGGEQFF. CDR3 nucleotides: TGTGCCAGCAGTGAAGTAGCGGGGGGTGAGCAGTTCTTC.

This chain links TRBV7-6 with TRBJ2-3; D gene uncertain. Trimming removed 5 bases from V and 4 bases from J, with 7 bases in between. Germline CDR1 SGHVS, CDR2 FNYEAQ. The CDR3 spans 12 residues. The CDR3 here is CASSLRADTQYF. CDR3 nucleotides: TGTGCCAGCAGCCTTCGGGCAGATACGCAGTATTTT.

This clone was detected a few times. The chain couples TRBV14 to TRBJ2-2; no reliable D call. Germline V gene sequence: CDR1 SGHDN, CDR2 FVKESK. Between the trimmed V and J ends, which lost 4 bases and 5 bases, there was a span of 8 bases. There are 13 residues in the CDR3. CDR3 bases: TGTGCCAGCAGCCCACAGCAGACCGGGGAGCTGTTTTTT. Amino acids: CASSPQQTGELFF.

This clone was counted between two and nine times. The chain employs TRBV9 and TRBJ2-3, with 8 positions matching TRBD2. This CDR3 has 17 residues. With V trimmed by 0 bases and J by 3 bases, 9 bases remained unmatched. Per germline, CDR1 SGDLS and CDR2 YYNGEE. The CDR3 reads CASSVDPPGLVTDTQYF. CDR3 nucleotide sequence: TGTGCCAGCAGCGTAGATCCCCCGGGACTAGTGACAGATACGCAGTATTTT.

This chain uses TRBV30 with TRBJ2-1; D remains unclear. The CDR3 sequence is 11 residues long. The V end was cut by 2 bases, the J end by 7 bases, with 6 bases between. Germline V gene sequence: CDR1 GTSNPN, CDR2 SVGIG (reference sequence). The CDR3 nucleotides read TGTGCCTGGAGTATCGGTAATGAGCAGTTCTTC. It translates to CAWSIGNEQFF.

There are a few counts of this clone. The V gene is TRBV2, the J gene TRBJ2-7, with a weak D call TRBD1 (5 bases). The V gene's germline CDR1 is SNHLY and CDR2 FYNNEI. CDR3 length: 16 residues. The V end was cut by 5 bases, the J end by 1 base, with 18 bases between. In DNA, the CDR3 is TGTGCCAGCAGTCCTCCAATCGACAGAGATTCCTACGAGCAGTACTTC. Protein product: CASSPPIDRDSYEQYF.

The chain has TRBV29-1 and TRBJ2-3; D gene ambiguous. CDR1 SQVTM and CDR2 ANQGSEA come from the germline V gene. V was cut by 2 bases and J by 6 bases, with 9 bases left in between. The CDR3 is made up of 12 amino acids. This CDR3 reads CSVEWLSDTQYF. The DNA of the CDR3 is TGCAGCGTTGAATGGCTGTCGGATACGCAGTATTTT.